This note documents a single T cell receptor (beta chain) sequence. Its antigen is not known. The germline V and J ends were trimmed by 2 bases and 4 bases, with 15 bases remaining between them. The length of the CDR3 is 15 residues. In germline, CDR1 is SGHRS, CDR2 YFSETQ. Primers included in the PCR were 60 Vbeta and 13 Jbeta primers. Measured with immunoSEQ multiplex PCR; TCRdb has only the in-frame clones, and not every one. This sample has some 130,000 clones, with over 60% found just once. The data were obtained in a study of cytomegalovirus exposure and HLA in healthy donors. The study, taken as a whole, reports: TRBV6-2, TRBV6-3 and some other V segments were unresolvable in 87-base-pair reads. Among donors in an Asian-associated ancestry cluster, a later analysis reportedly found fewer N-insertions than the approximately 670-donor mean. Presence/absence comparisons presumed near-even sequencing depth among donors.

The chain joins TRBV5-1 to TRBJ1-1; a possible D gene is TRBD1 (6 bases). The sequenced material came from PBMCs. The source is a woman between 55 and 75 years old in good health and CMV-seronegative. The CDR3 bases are TGCGCCAGCAGCTTCAACAGGGCTTGGAGCACTGAAGCTTTCTTT. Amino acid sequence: CASSFNRAWSTEAFF.